This entry concerns a single TCR beta chain. The repertoire was sequenced with immunoSEQ multiplex PCR; TCRdb's copy has only in-frame clones and lacks some. The table lists 200,000 to 250,000 clones, around 80% of them singletons. Germline values: CDR1 SGHRS, CDR2 YFSETQ. Trimming took off 1 base at V and 4 bases at J, with 9 bases between the two ends. The length of the CDR3 is 15 residues. These data are taken from a study of blood T cell repertoires in COVID-19. The source of this sequence is a woman over 75 with COVID-19, enrolled during active disease. The rearrangement uses TRBV5-1 and TRBJ2-6; D remains ambiguous. Sequencing was carried out using peripheral blood. The CDR3 here is CASSLYGLGANVLTF. CDR3 bases: TGCGCCAGCAGCTTGTACGGGTTAGGGGCCAACGTCCTGACTTTC.